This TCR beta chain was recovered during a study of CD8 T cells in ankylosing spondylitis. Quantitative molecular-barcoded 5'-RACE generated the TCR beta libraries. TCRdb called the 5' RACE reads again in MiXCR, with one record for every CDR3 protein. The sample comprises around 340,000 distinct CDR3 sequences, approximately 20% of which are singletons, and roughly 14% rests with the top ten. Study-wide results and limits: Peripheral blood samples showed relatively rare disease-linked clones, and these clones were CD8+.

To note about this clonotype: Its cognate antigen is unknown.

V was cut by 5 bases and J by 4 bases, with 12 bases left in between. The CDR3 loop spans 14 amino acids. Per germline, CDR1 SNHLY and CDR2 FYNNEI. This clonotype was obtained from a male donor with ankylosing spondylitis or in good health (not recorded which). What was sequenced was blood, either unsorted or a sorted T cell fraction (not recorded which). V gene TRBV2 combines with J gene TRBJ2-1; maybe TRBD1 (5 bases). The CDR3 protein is CASSYRLMYNEQFF. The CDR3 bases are TGTGCCAGCAGTTACAGGTTGATGTACAATGAGCAGTTCTTC.